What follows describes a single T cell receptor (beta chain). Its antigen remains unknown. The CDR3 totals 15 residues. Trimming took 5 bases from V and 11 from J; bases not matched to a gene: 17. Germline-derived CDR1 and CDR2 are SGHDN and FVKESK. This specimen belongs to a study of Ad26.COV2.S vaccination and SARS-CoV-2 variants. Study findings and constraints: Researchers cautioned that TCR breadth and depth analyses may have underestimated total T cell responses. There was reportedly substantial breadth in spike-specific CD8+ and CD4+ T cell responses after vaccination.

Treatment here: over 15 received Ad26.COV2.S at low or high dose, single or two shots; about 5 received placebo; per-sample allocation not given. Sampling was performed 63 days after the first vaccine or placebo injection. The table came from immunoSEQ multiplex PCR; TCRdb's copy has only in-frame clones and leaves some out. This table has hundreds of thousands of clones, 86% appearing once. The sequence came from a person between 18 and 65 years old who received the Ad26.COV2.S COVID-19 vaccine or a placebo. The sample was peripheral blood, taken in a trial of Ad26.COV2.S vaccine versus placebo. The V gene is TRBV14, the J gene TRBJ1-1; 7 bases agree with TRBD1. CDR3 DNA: TGTGCCAGCAGCAACCGGACAGGTCGTTTTCTAAAGGCTTTCTTT. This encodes CASSNRTGRFLKAFF.